These T cell receptor beta chains were read from a single sample in a study of T cell changes during pregnancy in multiple sclerosis. Sequenced by immunoSEQ multiplex PCR; TCRdb stores in-frame clones only, minus some. The profile shows under 120,000 clones, roughly nine tenths of them singletons. This material consisted of peripheral blood, taken after pregnancy. Receptor source: a female donor with multiple sclerosis, enrolled in a pregnancy study. The CDR3 runs from the conserved cysteine through the conserved F or W. A D gene is named only where the DNA matches it firmly. Size tells how often a clone was seen (once, few, many) or the class of an expanded clone, and some rows leave it out.

-	-	TRBV2	TRBJ1-1	CASSDGADGREAFF	TGTGCCAGCAGTGATGGGGCCGACGGGCGGGAAGCTTTCTTT
-	-	TRBV19	TRBJ1-1	CASSLTENTEAFF	TGTGCCAGTAGCCTGACAGAGAACACTGAAGCTTTCTTT
-	-	TRBV19	TRBJ1-1	CASRPTGLTEAFF	TGTGCCAGTAGGCCAACAGGGTTGACTGAAGCTTTCTTT
few	TRBD2	TRBV7-3	TRBJ2-3	CASSFTSGASTDTQYF	TGTGCCAGCAGCTTTACTAGCGGGGCTAGCACAGATACGCAGTATTTT
-	-	TRBV27	TRBJ2-1	CASSSIPGLPDLNSYNEQFF	TGTGCCAGCAGTTCCATCCCCGGACTGCCGGACCTAAACTCCTACAATGAGCAGTTCTTC
-	TRBD1	TRBV6-4	TRBJ2-1	CASSSFAGTGGKNEQFF	TGTGCCAGCAGCTCCTTCGCCGGGACAGGGGGTAAAAATGAGCAGTTCTTC
few	-	TRBV7-3	TRBJ2-7	CASSLSASGEQYF	TGTGCCAGCAGCTTATCGGCTAGTGGCGAGCAGTACTTC
once	-	TRBV7-8	TRBJ2-7	CASSTREGRSYEQYF	TGTGCCAGCAGCACCCGAGAGGGCCGCTCCTACGAGCAGTACTTC
few	-	TRBV30	TRBJ1-2	CASSVGQPYGYTF	TGTGCCTCCTCGGTGGGGCAGCCCTATGGCTACACCTTC
once	TRBD2	TRBV4-2	TRBJ2-4	CASSQGEGSGGRGAKNIQYF	TGTGCCAGCAGCCAGGGAGAAGGTAGCGGGGGCAGGGGAGCCAAAAACATTCAGTACTTC
-	TRBD1	TRBV11-2	TRBJ2-7	CASSLGTESYEQYF	TGTGCCAGCAGCCTCGGGACAGAATCCTACGAGCAGTACTTC
-	-	TRBV15	TRBJ2-1	CATSGRQDNEQFF	TGTGCCACCAGCGGGAGACAGGACAATGAGCAGTTCTTC
-	-	TRBV5-8	TRBJ1-1	CASSLSVRNTEAFF	TGTGCCAGCAGCTTGAGTGTCAGAAACACTGAAGCTTTCTTT
-	TRBD1	TRBV7-3	TRBJ1-1	CASSLTGGRAEAFF	TGTGCCAGCAGCTTGACAGGGGGTAGGGCTGAAGCTTTCTTT
-	-	TRBV19	TRBJ1-1	CASAVGAGSTEAFF	TGTGCCAGTGCCGTTGGGGCCGGGAGCACTGAAGCTTTCTTT
-	-	TRBV6-6	TRBJ1-1	CASRETLSNTEAFF	TGTGCCAGCAGAGAAACTCTATCGAACACTGAAGCTTTCTTT
-	TRBD2	TRBV29-1	TRBJ2-3	CSVDGLAGGNF	TGCAGCGTTGATGGTCTAGCGGGGGGGAATTTT
-	-	TRBV7-9	TRBJ2-5	CASSSSETQYF	TGTGCCAGCAGCTCCTCTGAGACCCAGTACTTC
-	TRBD2	TRBV5-5	TRBJ2-2	CASTPGGGTGELFF	TGTGCCAGCACCCCGGGGGGAGGGACCGGGGAGCTGTTTTTT
-	-	TRBV27	TRBJ1-2	CATAGGTNYGYTF	TGTGCCACCGCGGGGGGTACCAACTATGGCTACACCTTC
-	TRBD1	TRBV7-3	TRBJ1-3	CASSSDRGNTIYF	TGTGCCAGCAGCTCGGACAGGGGAAACACCATATATTTT
-	-	TRBV27	TRBJ2-2	CASRLQGTGELFF	TGTGCCAGCAGATTACAGGGCACCGGGGAGCTGTTTTTT
-	-	TRBV2	TRBJ1-6	CASSGSGGVGSPLHF	TGTGCCAGCAGTGGCTCGGGGGGGGTCGGGTCACCCCTCCACTTT
-	TRBD1	TRBV6-1	TRBJ1-2	CASSEWGQEGYTF	TGTGCCAGCAGTGAATGGGGACAGGAGGGCTACACCTTC
-	-	TRBV19	TRBJ1-5	CASRRTVPNQPQHF	TGTGCCAGTAGACGGACAGTACCCAATCAGCCCCAGCATTTT
-	-	TRBV5-1	TRBJ1-4	CASSGDLTTNEKLFF	TGCGCCAGCAGCGGAGACCTAACAACTAATGAAAAACTGTTTTTT
-	-	TRBV6-5	TRBJ1-5	CASSSTGNNQPQHF	TGTGCCAGCAGTAGCACAGGGAACAATCAGCCCCAGCATTTT
-	-	TRBV14	TRBJ1-1	CASSQPREGTTEAFF	TGTGCCAGCAGCCAACCCCGGGAGGGAACTACTGAAGCTTTCTTT
-	-	TRBV27	TRBJ2-7	CASSPHPRGEGRGEQYF	TGTGCCAGCAGTCCGCACCCTAGGGGGGAGGGTCGGGGCGAGCAGTACTTC
-	-	TRBV9	TRBJ2-6	CASRDSRKSSGANVLTF	TGTGCCAGCAGAGACAGTCGAAAGAGCTCTGGGGCCAACGTCCTGACTTTC
-	-	TRBV6-5	TRBJ1-6	CASSEDRRSPLHF	TGTGCCAGCAGTGAAGACAGGCGTTCACCCCTCCACTTT
-	-	TRBV11-1	TRBJ1-2	CASSSTVNYGYTF	TGTGCCAGCAGCTCAACAGTGAACTATGGCTACACCTTC
few	-	TRBV19	TRBJ1-4	CASSSGTGNGKLFF	TGTGCCAGTAGTTCCGGGACTGGGAATGGGAAACTGTTTTTT
-	-	TRBV5-6	TRBJ1-1	CASRLQGNTEAFF	TGTGCCAGCAGGTTACAGGGGAACACTGAAGCTTTCTTT
-	-	TRBV6-6	TRBJ1-3	CASRDLTGNSGNTIYF	TGTGCCAGCAGAGACCTGACAGGCAACTCTGGAAACACCATATATTTT
once	-	TRBV6-5	TRBJ1-5	CASSYGLSSNQPQHF	TGTGCCAGCAGTTACGGGCTAAGTAGCAATCAGCCCCAGCATTTT
-	TRBD1	TRBV7-9	TRBJ1-1	CASSLGDSEAFF	TGTGCCAGCAGCTTAGGGGACAGTGAAGCTTTCTTT
-	-	TRBV14	TRBJ1-3	CASSQGTGSGNTIYF	TGTGCCAGCAGCCAAGGAACAGGCTCTGGAAACACCATATATTTT
once	TRBD1	TRBV7-9	TRBJ2-6	CASSGIWDRKNSGANVLTF	TGTGCCAGCAGCGGAATTTGGGACAGGAAAAACTCTGGGGCCAACGTCCTGACTTTC
-	TRBD1	TRBV11-2	TRBJ1-6	CASSPGQGGSPLHF	TGTGCCAGCAGCCCCGGACAGGGAGGATCACCCCTCCACTTT
-	-	TRBV5-1	TRBJ2-7	CASSLAPRGSYEQYF	TGCGCCAGCAGCTTGGCGCCTAGGGGTTCCTACGAGCAGTACTTC
-	TRBD1	TRBV7-3	TRBJ1-1	CASSSGGGNTEAFF	TGTGCCAGCAGCTCAGGGGGCGGGAACACTGAAGCTTTCTTT
-	-	TRBV4-2	TRBJ1-6	CASSQVPDSPLHF	TGTGCCAGCAGCCAAGTTCCTGATTCACCCCTCCACTTT